This note documents a single T cell receptor beta chain sequence. This record belongs to a study of blood T cell repertoires in COVID-19. Study at large: The origin of the acute and convalescent COVID-19 samples was the United States, Italy and Spain.

Authors' analysis steps: Cell counts per sample came from amplifying reference gene primers. TCRdb's copy holds only in-frame clones and misses some; the assay was immunoSEQ multiplex PCR. V and J calls plus clone size are reproduced from that table; the DNA served to infer D and trimming. Among a few hundred thousand clones listed, less than 90% were seen once. Adults between roughly 18 and 90 years of age took part from fewer than 30 US areas. The sequencing sample was made of PBMCs or T cells enriched from blood (not recorded which). The sequence derives from a woman aged 35 to 49 who had recovered from COVID-19.

The CDR3 is CASSFRTGLPYGYTF. The CDR3 DNA sequence: TGTGCCAGCAGTTTCCGGACAGGATTACCCTATGGCTACACCTTC. This chain connects TRBV28 to TRBJ1-2; 7 positions match TRBD1. V was pared by 3 bases and J by 4 bases, with 8 bases of the junction left unmatched. Germline V gene data show CDR1 as MDHEN and CDR2 as SYDVKM. The CDR3 has 15 amino acids.